Shown below are 25 T cell receptor beta chains from a single sample sequenced in a study of lymphopenia after photon versus proton radiotherapy. Profiling relied on immunoSEQ multiplex PCR, and the TCRdb table lists in-frame clones only, not all of them. The table lists about 68,000 clones, roughly 93% of them singletons. The specimen comprised peripheral blood, sampled from a patient treated with photon-based radiotherapy. The receptor source for this set is a woman between 70 and 85 years old with pancreatic cancer.

The V gene is TRBV2, the J gene TRBJ2-1; the D gene is possibly TRBD2 (5 bases). Trimming left V 2 bases short and J 6 bases short, with 17 bases between. CDR1 and CDR2 from the germline V gene are SNHLY and FYNNEI. The CDR3 contains 16 residues. The CDR3 sequence: CASSELAVVRGNEQFF. The CDR3 DNA reads as TGTGCCAGCAGTGAACTGGCTGTGGTCCGGGGCAATGAGCAGTTCTTC.

This rearrangement joins TRBV7-3 to TRBJ2-7; the D is unclear. Germline V gene sequence: CDR1 SGHTA, CDR2 FQGTGA. V was pared by 0 bases and J by 1 base, with 4 bases between. CDR3 length: 13 residues. The CDR3: CASSLTPSYEQYF. CDR3 coding DNA: TGTGCCAGCAGCTTAACACCATCCTACGAGCAGTACTTC.

The chain employs TRBV30 and TRBJ1-6; D gene uncertain. The germline V and J ends were trimmed by 4 bases and 9 bases, with 13 bases remaining between them. Looked up from germline, CDR1 is GTSNPN and CDR2 is SVGIG (reference sequence). This CDR3 contains 13 residues. CDR3 nucleotide sequence: TGTGCCTGGAAGTTATTGGTTGGTTCACCCCTCCACTTT. Encoded protein: CAWKLLVGSPLHF.

The chain recombines TRBV28 with TRBJ1-2, with D hard to call. V lost 8 bases and J lost 0, with 10 bases in between. Germline CDR1 and CDR2: MDHEN and SYDVKM. CDR3 length: 13 residues. The chain's CDR3 is CASGSVANYGYTF. The CDR3 DNA is TGTGCCAGCGGGTCTGTCGCTAACTATGGCTACACCTTC.

The chain has TRBV30 and TRBJ1-2, with a weak D call TRBD1 (5 bases). Germline V gene lookup returns CDR1 GTSNPN and CDR2 SVGIG (reference sequence). Trimming took off 4 bases at V and 5 bases at J, with 17 bases between the two ends. CDR3 length: 14 amino acids. Here the CDR3 DNA reads TGTGCCTGGACAGGATCCAGGGTGCGTTATGGCTACACCTTC. Translated, it gives CAWTGSRVRYGYTF.

This chain uses TRBV11-1 with TRBJ2-3; D gene uncertain. This CDR3 spans 12 amino acids. Germline CDR1 reads SGHAT; CDR2 reads FQDESV (reference sequence). V lost 2 bases and J 6 bases, leaving 6 bases between the germline ends. The CDR3 bases are TGTGCCAGCAGCTTATCCAGGGATACGCAGTATTTT. Its translation is CASSLSRDTQYF.

The gene calls are TRBV28 and TRBJ1-3; TRBD1 matches 7 bases. The junction had 9 bases not matched to a gene; V was cut back by 1 base and J by 0 bases. CDR3 length: 18 amino acids. Germline values: CDR1 MDHEN, CDR2 SYDVKM. As DNA, the CDR3 is TGTGCCAGCAGTTTATATGGGCAGGGGGTGATCTCTGGAAACACCATATATTTT. Protein product: CASSLYGQGVISGNTIYF.

The CDR3, as DNA: TGTGCCAGCAGCTTTACAGGGGCCGGGGAGCTGTTTTTT. Translating it yields CASSFTGAGELFF. The chain has TRBV7-9 and TRBJ2-2, with 7 bases identical to TRBD1. From germline, CDR1 is SEHNR and CDR2 FQNEAQ (reference sequence). V shed 3 bases and J 6 bases; nucleotides not matched to a gene: 1. The CDR3 contains 13 residues.

The rearrangement links TRBV10-3 to TRBJ1-5; 7 nucleotides line up with TRBD1. V dropped 6 bases and J dropped 3; count of bases not matched to a gene: 5. The germline V gene has CDR1 ENHRY and CDR2 SYGVKD. The CDR3 has 14 amino acids. The chain's CDR3 is CAIRADRDNQPQHF. The CDR3 DNA sequence: TGTGCCATCAGGGCCGACAGGGACAATCAGCCCCAGCATTTT.

This chain uses TRBV7-9 with TRBJ2-7; 10 nucleotides agree with TRBD1. The germline gives CDR1 SEHNR, CDR2 FQNEAQ (reference sequence). This CDR3 has 15 amino acids. V dropped 1 base and J dropped 3; count of bases not matched to a gene: 3. The CDR3 protein is CASSLGGQGIYEQYF. The CDR3 DNA follows: TGTGCCAGCAGCTTAGGGGGACAGGGGATCTACGAGCAGTACTTC. The variable domain in full, completed from reference TRBV7-9 and TRBJ2-7, reads DTGVSQNPRHKITKRGQNVTFRCDPISEHNRLYWYRQTLGQGPEFLTYFQNEAQLEKSRLLSDRFSAERPKGSFSTLEIQRTEQGDSAMYLCASSLGGQGIYEQYFGPGTRLTVT.

V and J are TRBV19 and TRBJ1-5; D remains unclear. The V gene lost 1 base and the J gene lost 4 bases, with 8 bases spanning the gap. Germline V gene sequence: CDR1 LNHDA, CDR2 SQIVND (reference sequence). CDR3 size: 14 residues. The CDR3 sequence: CASSIGRQNQPQHF. CDR3 DNA: TGTGCCAGTAGTATAGGGCGGCAGAATCAGCCCCAGCATTTT.

Notes on this clone: The junction departs from the called germline gene at one end, perhaps through a read error. The chain couples TRBV7-7 to TRBJ2-5; 11 nucleotides align to TRBD1. The length of the CDR3 is 14 residues. The germline V gene has CDR1 SSHAT and CDR2 FNYEAQ (reference sequence). CDR3 loop: CASSGGQGVETQYF. In nucleotides, the CDR3 is TGTGCTAGCAGCGGGGGACAGGGGGTGGAGACCCAGTACTTC.

This rearrangement joins TRBV19 to TRBJ2-5, with TRBD1 identical over 9 bases. The CDR3 extends over 15 amino acids. Germline V gene lookup returns CDR1 LNHDA and CDR2 SQIVND (reference sequence). Trimming took 1 base from V and 2 from J; bases not matched to a gene: 2. CDR3 protein: CASSIGGQGQETQYF. DNA of the CDR3: TGTGCCAGTAGTATAGGGGGACAGGGACAAGAGACCCAGTACTTC.

V is TRBV4-2 and J is TRBJ2-1, with D maybe TRBD1 (6 bases). V dropped 4 bases and J dropped 0 bases, with 13 bases sitting between them. The CDR3 spans 16 residues. CDR1 LGHNA and CDR2 YNFKEQ come from the germline V gene. The CDR3 loop reads CASSRGRDISYNEQFF. Here the CDR3 DNA reads TGTGCCAGCAGCCGGGGCCGGGACATCTCCTACAATGAGCAGTTCTTC.

The gene calls are TRBV11-1 and TRBJ1-2, with unresolved D. V lost 5 bases and J 2 bases, leaving 15 bases between the germline ends. Germline values: CDR1 SGHAT, CDR2 FQDESV (reference sequence). CDR3 size: 15 residues. The CDR3 loop reads CASSPHWGQNYGYTF. The DNA of the CDR3 is TGTGCCAGCAGCCCCCATTGGGGTCAGAACTATGGCTACACCTTC.

J is TRBJ2-5 and V is TRBV18; 8 bases line up with TRBD1. J lost 5 bases, V lost 1 base, and 9 bases had no gene match. The CDR3 extends over 16 amino acids. Germline V gene sequence: CDR1 KGHSH, CDR2 LQKENI. The CDR3 protein is CASSPLTGGFVETQYF. CDR3 bases: TGTGCCAGCTCACCACTAACAGGGGGGTTCGTGGAGACCCAGTACTTC.

This chain uses TRBV9 with TRBJ2-1, with 10 bases matching TRBD2. The length of the CDR3 is 14 residues. The junction had 2 bases not matched to a gene; V was cut back by 3 bases and J by 5 bases. From germline, CDR1 is SGDLS and CDR2 YYNGEE. In DNA form, the CDR3 reads TGTGCCAGCAGCGCCACTAGCGGGGACAATGAGCAGTTCTTC. Translated, it gives CASSATSGDNEQFF.

V gene TRBV6-1 combines with J gene TRBJ1-1; no clear D. Between the trimmed V and J ends, which lost 4 bases and 3 bases, there was a span of 3 bases. Germline lookup yields CDR1 MNHNS and CDR2 SASEGT. The CDR3 has 11 amino acids. CDR3 nucleotide sequence: TGTGCCAGCAGTGTGTACACTGAAGCTTTCTTT. The encoded protein is CASSVYTEAFF.

This chain connects TRBV7-9 to TRBJ1-1; D is unresolved. CDR3 length: 13 amino acids. Trimming took 4 bases from V and 10 from J, leaving 16 bases between them. Germline V gene data show CDR1 as SEHNR and CDR2 as FQNEAQ (reference sequence). CDR3 nucleotides: TGTGCCAGCAGCTCCCCCCCGGGCCTATCAGCTTTCTTT. Its protein product is CASSSPPGLSAFF.

The gene calls are TRBV6-5 and TRBJ2-5; 9 bases are shared with TRBD1. The length of the CDR3 is 14 residues. Germline V gives CDR1 MNHEY, CDR2 SVGAGI. The trim removed 4 bases at V and 4 bases at J, leaving 4 bases unmatched. CDR3 coding DNA: TGTGCCAGCAGTTTAAACAGGGGGCCAGAGACCCAGTACTTC. This sequence encodes CASSLNRGPETQYF.

The genes are TRBV4-1 and TRBJ1-5; D might be TRBD1 (5 bases). The CDR3 extends over 14 amino acids. Germline CDR1 is MGHRA and CDR2 is YSYEKL. V shed 1 base and J shed 6 bases, with 10 bases lying between them. The DNA of the CDR3 is TGCGCCAGCAGCCAAGGGGGGGGAATTCAGCCCCAGCATTTT. Translating gives CASSQGGGIQPQHF.

The chain couples TRBV15 to TRBJ2-3; 7 positions match TRBD2. Per germline, CDR1 LNHNV and CDR2 YYDKDF (reference sequence). V lost 0 bases, J lost 1 base, and 4 bases stayed unmatched. The CDR3 loop spans 16 amino acids. The CDR3 reads CATSRDLAGGTDTQYF. For the CDR3, the DNA is TGTGCCACCAGCAGAGATTTGGCGGGAGGCACAGATACGCAGTATTTT.

The rearrangement uses TRBV5-4 and TRBJ1-2; D not resolved. Germline CDR1 reads SGHNT; CDR2 reads YYREEE (reference sequence). CDR3 length equals 16 residues. V was cut by 4 bases and J by 4 bases, with 20 bases left in between. The CDR3 sequence is CASSPVGSATAYGYTF. The CDR3 DNA reads TGTGCCAGCAGCCCCGTCGGGTCGGCCACGGCCTATGGCTACACCTTC. Filled out from reference TRBV5-4 and TRBJ1-2, the complete variable domain reads ETGVTQSPTHLIKTRGQQVTLRCSSQSGHNTVSWYQQALGQGPQFIFQYYREEENGRGNFPPRFSGLQFPNYSSELNVNALELDDSALYLCASSPVGSATAYGYTFGSGTRLTVV.

This chain links TRBV4-1 with TRBJ2-5, with D uncertain. The CDR3 sequence is 15 residues long. Germline V lookup: CDR1 MGHRA, CDR2 YSYEKL. V was pared by 0 bases and J by 4 bases, with 12 bases between. The CDR3 region is CASSQDRAASETQYF. The CDR3 DNA reads as TGCGCCAGCAGCCAAGATCGGGCAGCCTCAGAGACCCAGTACTTC.

The chain couples TRBV7-9 to TRBJ2-1; 7 bases align to TRBD2. Germline V gene lookup returns CDR1 SEHNR and CDR2 FQNEAQ (reference sequence). The CDR3 is 13 residues long. The trim removed 1 base at V and 6 bases at J, leaving 0 bases unmatched. The CDR3 DNA is TGTGCCAGCAGCTTAGGGACTAGCAATGAGCAGTTCTTC. Encoded protein: CASSLGTSNEQFF.